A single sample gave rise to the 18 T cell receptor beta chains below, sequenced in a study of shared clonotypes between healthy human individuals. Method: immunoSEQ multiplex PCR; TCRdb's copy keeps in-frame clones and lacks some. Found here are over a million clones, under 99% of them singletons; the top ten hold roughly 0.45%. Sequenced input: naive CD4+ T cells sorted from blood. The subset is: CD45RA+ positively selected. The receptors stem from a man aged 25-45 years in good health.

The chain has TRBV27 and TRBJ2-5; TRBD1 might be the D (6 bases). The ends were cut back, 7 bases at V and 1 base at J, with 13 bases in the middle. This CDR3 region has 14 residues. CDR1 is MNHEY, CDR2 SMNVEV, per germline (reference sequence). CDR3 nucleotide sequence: TGTGCCAGCAAGAAGGACAGCCTCCAAGAGACCCAGTACTTC. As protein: CASKKDSLQETQYF.

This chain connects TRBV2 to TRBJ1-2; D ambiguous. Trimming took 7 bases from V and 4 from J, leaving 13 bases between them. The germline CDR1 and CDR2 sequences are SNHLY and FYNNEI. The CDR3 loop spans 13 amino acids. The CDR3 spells CASTLTAGYGYTF. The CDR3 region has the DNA TGTGCCAGCACCCTAACAGCGGGCTATGGCTACACCTTC.

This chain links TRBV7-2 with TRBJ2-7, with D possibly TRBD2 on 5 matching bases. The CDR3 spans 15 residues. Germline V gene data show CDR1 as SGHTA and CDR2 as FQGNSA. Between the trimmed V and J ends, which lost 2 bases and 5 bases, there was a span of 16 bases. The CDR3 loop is CASSLNLAGGNEQYF. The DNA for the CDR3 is TGTGCCAGCAGCTTAAACCTGGCGGGTGGGAACGAGCAGTACTTC.

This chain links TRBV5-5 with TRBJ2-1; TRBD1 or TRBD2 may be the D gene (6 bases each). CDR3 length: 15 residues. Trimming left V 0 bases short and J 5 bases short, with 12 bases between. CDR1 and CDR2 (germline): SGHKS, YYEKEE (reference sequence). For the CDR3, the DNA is TGTGCCAGCAGCTTGGCCGGGGGCGCTCACAATGAGCAGTTCTTC. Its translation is CASSLAGGAHNEQFF.

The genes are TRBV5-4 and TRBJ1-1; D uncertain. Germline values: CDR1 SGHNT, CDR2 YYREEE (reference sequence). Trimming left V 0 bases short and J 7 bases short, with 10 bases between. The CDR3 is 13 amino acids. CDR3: CASSLADSHEAFF. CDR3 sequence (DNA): TGTGCCAGCAGCTTGGCCGATTCTCATGAAGCTTTCTTT.

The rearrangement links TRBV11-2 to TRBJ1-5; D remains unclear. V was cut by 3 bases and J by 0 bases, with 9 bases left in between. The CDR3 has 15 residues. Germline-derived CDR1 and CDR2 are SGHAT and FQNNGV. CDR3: CASSFNLGSNQPQHF. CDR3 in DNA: TGTGCCAGCAGCTTTAATCTAGGTAGCAATCAGCCCCAGCATTTT.

CDR3 sequence reads: CASSLVLGRRGWEQYF. CDR3 bases: TGTGCCAGCAGCTTAGTTCTGGGCCGGAGGGGTTGGGAGCAGTACTTC. J is TRBJ2-7 and V is TRBV7-2; the D gene is possibly TRBD2 (6 bases). This CDR3 has 16 amino acids. The V gene lost 1 base and the J gene lost 7 bases, with 20 bases spanning the gap. Germline V lookup: CDR1 SGHTA, CDR2 FQGNSA. Variable domain in full (rest from reference TRBV7-2 and TRBJ2-7): GAGVSQSPSNKVTEKGKDVELRCDPISGHTALYWYRQSLGQGLEFLIYFQGNSAPDKSGLPSDRFSAERTGGSVSTLTIQRTQQEDSAVYLCASSLVLGRRGWEQYFGPGTRLTVT.

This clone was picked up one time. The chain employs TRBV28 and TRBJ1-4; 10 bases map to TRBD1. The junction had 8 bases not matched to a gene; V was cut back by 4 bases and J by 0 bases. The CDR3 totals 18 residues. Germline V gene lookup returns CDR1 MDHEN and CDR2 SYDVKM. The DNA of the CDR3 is TGTGCCAGCAGTTCGGGACAGGGGATTGCATCAACTAATGAAAAACTGTTTTTT. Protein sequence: CASSSGQGIASTNEKLFF.

The CDR3 DNA reads as TGTGCCAGCAGCAGACACGGGATCCAAGAGACCCAGTACTTC. This translates into CASSRHGIQETQYF. The V call is TRBV28, the J call TRBJ2-5, with a possible D match to TRBD2 (5 bases). The CDR3 extends over 14 amino acids. V gave up 6 bases and J gave up 1 base, with 12 bases separating them. CDR1 is MDHEN, CDR2 SYDVKM, per germline.

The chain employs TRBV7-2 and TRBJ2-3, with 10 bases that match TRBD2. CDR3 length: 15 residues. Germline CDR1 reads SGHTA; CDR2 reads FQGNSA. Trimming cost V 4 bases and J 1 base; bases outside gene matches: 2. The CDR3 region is CASSSSGRGTDTQYF. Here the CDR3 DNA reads TGTGCCAGCAGCTCTAGCGGGAGAGGCACAGATACGCAGTATTTT. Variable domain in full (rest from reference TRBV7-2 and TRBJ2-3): GAGVSQSPSNKVTEKGKDVELRCDPISGHTALYWYRQSLGQGLEFLIYFQGNSAPDKSGLPSDRFSAERTGGSVSTLTIQRTQQEDSAVYLCASSSSGRGTDTQYFGPGTRLTVL.

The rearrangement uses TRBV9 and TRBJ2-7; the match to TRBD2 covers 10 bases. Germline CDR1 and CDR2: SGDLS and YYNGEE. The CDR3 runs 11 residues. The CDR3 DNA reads TGTGAGCGGGAGGGCCGGGTTGAGCAGTACTTC. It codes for CEREGRVEQYF.

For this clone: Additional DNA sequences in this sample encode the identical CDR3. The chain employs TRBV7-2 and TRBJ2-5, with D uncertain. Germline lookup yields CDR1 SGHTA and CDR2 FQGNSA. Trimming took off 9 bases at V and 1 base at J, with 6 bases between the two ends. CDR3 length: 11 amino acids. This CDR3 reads CASSLQETQYF. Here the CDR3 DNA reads TGTGCCAGTAGCCTCCAAGAGACCCAGTACTTC.

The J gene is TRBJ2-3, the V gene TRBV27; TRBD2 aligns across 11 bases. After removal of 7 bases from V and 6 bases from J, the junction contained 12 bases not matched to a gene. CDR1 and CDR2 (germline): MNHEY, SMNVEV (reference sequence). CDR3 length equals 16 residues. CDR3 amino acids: CASTQLTSGSFDTQYF. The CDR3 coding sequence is TGTGCCAGCACCCAACTTACTAGCGGGAGTTTTGATACGCAGTATTTT.

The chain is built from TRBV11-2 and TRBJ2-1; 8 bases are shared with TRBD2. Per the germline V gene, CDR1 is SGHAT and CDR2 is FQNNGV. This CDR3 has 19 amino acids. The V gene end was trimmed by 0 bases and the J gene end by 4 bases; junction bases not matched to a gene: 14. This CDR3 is CASSLDRSGSSTKYNEQFF. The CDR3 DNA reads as TGTGCCAGCAGCTTAGATAGAAGCGGGAGCTCCACTAAATACAATGAGCAGTTCTTC.

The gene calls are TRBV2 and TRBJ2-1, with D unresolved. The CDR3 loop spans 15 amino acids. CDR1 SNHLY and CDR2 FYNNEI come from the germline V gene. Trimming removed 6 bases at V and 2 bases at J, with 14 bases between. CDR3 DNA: TGTGCCAGCAGCCAGAACAAAGGCACCTACAATGAGCAGTTCTTC. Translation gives CASSQNKGTYNEQFF.

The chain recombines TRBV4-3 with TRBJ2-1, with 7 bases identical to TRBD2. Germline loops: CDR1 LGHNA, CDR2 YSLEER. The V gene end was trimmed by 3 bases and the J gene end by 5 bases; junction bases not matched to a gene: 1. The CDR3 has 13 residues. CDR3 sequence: CASSQGLHNEQFF. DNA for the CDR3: TGCGCCAGCAGCCAGGGACTACACAATGAGCAGTTCTTC.

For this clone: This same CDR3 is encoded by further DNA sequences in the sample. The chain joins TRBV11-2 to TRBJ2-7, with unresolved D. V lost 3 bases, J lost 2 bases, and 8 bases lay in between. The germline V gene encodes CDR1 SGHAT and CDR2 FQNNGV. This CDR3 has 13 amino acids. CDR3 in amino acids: CASSLAGTYEQYF. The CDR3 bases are TGTGCCAGCAGCTTGGCCGGAACCTACGAGCAGTACTTC. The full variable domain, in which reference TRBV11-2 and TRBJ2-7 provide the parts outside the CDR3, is EAGVAQSPRYKIIEKRQSVAFWCNPISGHATLYWYQQILGQGPKLLIQFQNNGVVDDSQLPKDRFSAERLKGVDSTLKIQPAKLEDSAVYLCASSLAGTYEQYFGPGTRLTVT.

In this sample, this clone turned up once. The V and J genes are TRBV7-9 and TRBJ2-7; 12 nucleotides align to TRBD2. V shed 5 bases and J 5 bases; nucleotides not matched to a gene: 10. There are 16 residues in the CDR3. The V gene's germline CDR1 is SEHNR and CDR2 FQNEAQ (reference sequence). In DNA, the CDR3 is TGTGCCAGCAGCGCCTCAAGACTAGCGGGAGTAGACGAGCAGTACTTC. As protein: CASSASRLAGVDEQYF.